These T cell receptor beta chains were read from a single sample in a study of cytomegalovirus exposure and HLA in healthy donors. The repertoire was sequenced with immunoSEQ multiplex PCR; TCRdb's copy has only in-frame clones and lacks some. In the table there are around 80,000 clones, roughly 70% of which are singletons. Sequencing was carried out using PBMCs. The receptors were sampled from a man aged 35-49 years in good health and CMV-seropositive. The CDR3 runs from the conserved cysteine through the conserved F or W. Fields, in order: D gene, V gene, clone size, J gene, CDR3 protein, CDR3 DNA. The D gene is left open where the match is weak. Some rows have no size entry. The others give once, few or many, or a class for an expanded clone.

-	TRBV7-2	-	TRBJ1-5	CASSLMAGFNQPQHF	TGTGCCAGCAGCTTAATGGCAGGGTTCAATCAGCCCCAGCATTTT
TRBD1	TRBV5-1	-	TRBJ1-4	CASSLEPGQGAREKLFF	TGCGCCAGCAGCTTGGAACCGGGACAGGGGGCGCGGGAAAAACTGTTTTTT
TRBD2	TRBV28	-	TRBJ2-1	CASSSTSGSIYNEQFF	TGTGCCAGCAGTTCCACTAGCGGGAGTATCTACAATGAGCAGTTCTTC
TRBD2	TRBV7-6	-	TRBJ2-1	CASSRPSGSSYNEQFF	TGTGCCAGCAGCAGGCCTAGCGGTAGCTCCTACAATGAGCAGTTCTTC
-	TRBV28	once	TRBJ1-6	CASSLQYNSPLHF	TGTGCCAGCAGTTTACAATATAATTCACCCCTCCACTTT
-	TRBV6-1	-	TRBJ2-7	CASSLYEQYF	TGTGCCAGCAGCCTTTACGAGCAGTACTTC
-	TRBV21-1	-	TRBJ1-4	CASRTRGDLTNEKLFF	TGTGCCAGCAGGACCAGGGGGGATTTAACTAATGAAAAACTGTTTTTT
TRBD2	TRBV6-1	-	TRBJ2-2	CASRDSGRWSGELFF	TGTGCCAGCAGAGATAGCGGGAGATGGTCCGGGGAGCTGTTTTTT
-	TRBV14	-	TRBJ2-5	CASSWGTQTQYF	TGTGCCAGCAGCTGGGGCACTCAGACCCAGTACTTC
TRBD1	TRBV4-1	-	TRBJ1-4	CASSQGSSAGQGGEKLFF	TGCGCCAGCAGCCAAGGAAGTTCCGCGGGACAGGGTGGCGAAAAACTGTTTTTT
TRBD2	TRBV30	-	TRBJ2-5	CAWNVGGDQETQYF	TGTGCCTGGAATGTCGGGGGGGACCAAGAGACCCAGTACTTC